What follows is one T cell receptor (beta chain) and its context. The target antigen is unknown. Included were adult ileal or ileocolonic Crohn's patients indicated for ileocolonic resection. The data were produced by immunoSEQ multiplex PCR, yet TCRdb's version contains in-frame clones alone and is incomplete. The table lists about 16,000 clones, 85% to 90% of them singletons. This sample stems from a study of T cell repertoires in ileal Crohn's disease. Study-wide background: Under 40% were active smokers at surgery; median disease duration was around 7.9 years. Thiopurines (around eleven) or anti-TNF agents (roughly 17) were given postoperatively to about half. Findings and limits, study-wide: All patients with clonality above 26.8% had endoscopic recurrence.

The germline V gene has CDR1 WNHNN and CDR2 SYGVQD (reference sequence). V gave up 6 bases and J gave up 2 bases; unmatched junction bases: 7. The CDR3 has 15 residues. The rearrangement links TRBV10-1 to TRBJ2-3, with 8 nucleotides matching TRBD2. The sequence was obtained from an adult with Crohn's disease. Sequencing was carried out using ileal tissue. The CDR3 loop is CASRAGTSITDTQYF. CDR3 bases: TGCGCCAGCAGGGCCGGGACTAGTATCACAGATACGCAGTATTTT.